This T cell receptor beta chain was recorded in a study of Ad26.COV2.S vaccination and SARS-CoV-2 variants. Study at large: The trial was COV1001 and the donor's arm was Ad26.COV2.S. Once, or twice with 56 days between doses, Ad26.COV2.S was given intramuscularly. Broader study findings: Non-spike TCR breadth was similar in vaccine and placebo recipients. While placebo recipients had lower spike-specific TCR breadth, vaccine recipients had more.

CDR1 is ENHRY, CDR2 SYGVKD, per germline. This CDR3 comprises 15 residues. With 0 bases removed from V and 10 bases from J, the gap between germline ends came to 13 bases. This clone was found once. Its antigen remains unidentified. Using immunoSEQ multiplex PCR, the repertoire was profiled, and TCRdb retains in-frame clones only, with some absent. The repertoire holds about 350,000 clones, with about 88% as singletons. Treatment specified: some 20 received Ad26.COV2.S at low or high dose, single or two shots; 5 received placebo; per-sample allocation not given. Samples analyzed were those drawn on day 63 after the first vaccine or placebo injection.

The rearrangement links TRBV10-3 to TRBJ1-6; TRBD1 is a possible D gene (5 bases). Material: peripheral blood, obtained in a trial of Ad26.COV2.S vaccine versus placebo. This sequence originates from a person aged 18 to 65 who received the Ad26.COV2.S COVID-19 vaccine or a placebo. CDR3 sequence reads: CAISESGGDRSPLHF. The CDR3 DNA reads as TGTGCCATCAGTGAGTCGGGGGGGGATCGGTCACCCCTCCACTTT.